This entry describes one T cell receptor (beta chain). Its antigen remains unknown. CDR1 and CDR2 from the germline V gene are SGHVS and FQNEAQ. With V trimmed by 6 bases and J by 4 bases, 5 bases remained unmatched. This CDR3 has 14 amino acids. The sample originates from a study of T cell responses to AZD1222 COVID-19 vaccine. Study results and limitations: Donors were largely white British and mainly female; clonal diversity was possibly underestimated. Reportedly, nearly half the spike-specific TCRs target unmutated variant regions.

Libraries were prepared by immunoSEQ multiplex PCR; TCRdb keeps only in-frame clonotypes and omits some of them. The data contain 65,000 to 80,000 clones, 83% of them singletons. This rearrangement joins TRBV7-8 to TRBJ2-1; 8 nucleotides align to TRBD2. This receptor was taken from an adult who received the AZD1222 COVID-19 vaccine. This specimen was peripheral blood, taken 28 days after the second AZD1222 dose. CDR3: CASSRGLAYNEQFF. The DNA for the CDR3 is TGTGCCAGCAGTCGTGGACTAGCTTACAATGAGCAGTTCTTC.